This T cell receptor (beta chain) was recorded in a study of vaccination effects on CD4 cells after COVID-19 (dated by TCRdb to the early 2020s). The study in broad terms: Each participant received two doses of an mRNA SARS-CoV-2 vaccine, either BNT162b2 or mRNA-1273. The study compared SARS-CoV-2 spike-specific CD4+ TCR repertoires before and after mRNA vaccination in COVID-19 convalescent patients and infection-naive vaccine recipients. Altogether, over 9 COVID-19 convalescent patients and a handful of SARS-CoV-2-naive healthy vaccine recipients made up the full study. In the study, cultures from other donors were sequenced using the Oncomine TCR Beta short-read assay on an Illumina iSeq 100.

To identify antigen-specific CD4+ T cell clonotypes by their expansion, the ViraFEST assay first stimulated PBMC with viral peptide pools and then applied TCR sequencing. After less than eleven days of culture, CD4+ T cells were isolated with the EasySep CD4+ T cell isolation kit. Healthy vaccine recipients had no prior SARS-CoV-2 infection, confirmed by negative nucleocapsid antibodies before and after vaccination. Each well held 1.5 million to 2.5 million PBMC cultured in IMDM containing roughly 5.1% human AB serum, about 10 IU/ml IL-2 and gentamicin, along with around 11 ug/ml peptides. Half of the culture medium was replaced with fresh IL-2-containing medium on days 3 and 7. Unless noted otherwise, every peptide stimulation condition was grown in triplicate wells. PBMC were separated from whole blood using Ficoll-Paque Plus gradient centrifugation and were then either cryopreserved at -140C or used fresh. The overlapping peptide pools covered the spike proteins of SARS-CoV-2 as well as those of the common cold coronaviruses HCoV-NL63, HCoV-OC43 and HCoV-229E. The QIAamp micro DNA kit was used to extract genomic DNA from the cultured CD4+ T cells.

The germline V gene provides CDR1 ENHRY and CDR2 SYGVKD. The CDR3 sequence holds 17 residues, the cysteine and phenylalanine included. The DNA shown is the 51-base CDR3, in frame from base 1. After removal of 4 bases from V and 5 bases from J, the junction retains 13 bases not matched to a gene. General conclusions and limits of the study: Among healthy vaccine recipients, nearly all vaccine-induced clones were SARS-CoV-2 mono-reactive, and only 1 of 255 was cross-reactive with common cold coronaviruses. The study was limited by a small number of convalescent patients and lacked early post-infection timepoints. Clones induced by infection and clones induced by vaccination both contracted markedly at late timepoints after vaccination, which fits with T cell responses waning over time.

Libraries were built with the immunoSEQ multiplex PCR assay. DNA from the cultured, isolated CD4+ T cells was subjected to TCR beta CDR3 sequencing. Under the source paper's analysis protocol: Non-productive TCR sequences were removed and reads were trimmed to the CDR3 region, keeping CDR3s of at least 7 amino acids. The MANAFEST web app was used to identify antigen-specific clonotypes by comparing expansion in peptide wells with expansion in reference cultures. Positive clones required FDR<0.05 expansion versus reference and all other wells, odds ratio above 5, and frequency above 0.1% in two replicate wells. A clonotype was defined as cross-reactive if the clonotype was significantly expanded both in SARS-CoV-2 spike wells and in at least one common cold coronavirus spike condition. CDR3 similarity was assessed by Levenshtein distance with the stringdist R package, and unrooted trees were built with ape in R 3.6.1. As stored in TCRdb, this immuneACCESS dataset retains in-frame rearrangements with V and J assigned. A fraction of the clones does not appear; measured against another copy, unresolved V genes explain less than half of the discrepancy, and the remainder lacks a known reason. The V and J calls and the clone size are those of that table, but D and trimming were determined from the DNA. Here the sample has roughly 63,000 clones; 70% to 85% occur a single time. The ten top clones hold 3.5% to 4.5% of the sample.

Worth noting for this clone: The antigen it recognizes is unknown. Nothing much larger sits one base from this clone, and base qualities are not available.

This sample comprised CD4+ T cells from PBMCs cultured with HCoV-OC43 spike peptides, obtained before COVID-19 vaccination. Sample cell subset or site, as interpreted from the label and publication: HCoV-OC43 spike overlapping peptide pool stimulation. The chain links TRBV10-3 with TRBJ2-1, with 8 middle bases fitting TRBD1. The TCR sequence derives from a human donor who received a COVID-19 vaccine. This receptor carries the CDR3 CAISGRYTGGQNNEQFF. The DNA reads TGTGCCATCAGTGGCCGATACACAGGGGGGCAGAACAATGAGCAGTTCTTC.